This entry is about one TCR beta chain. Its specificity is not known. These data come from a study of T cells in Graves' hyperthyroidism and ophthalmopathy. The wider study: Before any treatment, at initial diagnosis, peripheral blood was collected.

TCR beta CDR3 region amplification was performed from RNA transcripts. The HTBI primer set drove a first-round RT-PCR of the TCR CDR3. TCRdb redid the calling of the multiplex PCR reads with MiXCR, one entry per CDR3 protein. The sample yields around 600,000 distinct CDR3 sequences, about 14% seen once. Each diagnosis drew on symptoms, thyroxine, TRAb, thyroid ultrasound and orbital computed tomography findings. V lost 5 bases to trimming and J lost 2 bases, with 13 bases between them. The CDR3 covers 14 residues. Germline loops: CDR1 LNHDA, CDR2 SQIVND (reference sequence). Whole-study findings and limits: The authors' 13 V-J model separated ophthalmopathy from stable hyperthyroidism.

The sequence was obtained from a woman under 30 with Graves' ophthalmopathy. Sequencing was done on a sample of blood. The rearrangement links TRBV19 to TRBJ2-7; D assignment may be TRBD1 or TRBD2 (5 bases each). CDR3 bases: TGTGCCAGTAGTTTCGGGACGAGAACCTACGAGCAGTACTTC. Translated: CASSFGTRTYEQYF.